Below are 21 T cell receptor beta chains sequenced from a single sample in a study of cytomegalovirus exposure and HLA in healthy donors. This PCR relied on a set of 60 Vbeta primers and 13 Jbeta primers. Sequencing used immunoSEQ multiplex PCR; TCRdb keeps in-frame clones, though not all of them. Of hundreds of thousands of clones in the sample, roughly 89% were seen once. Sequencing was carried out using PBMCs. These receptors originate from a woman between 18 and 29 years old in good health and CMV-seronegative.

The V and J genes are TRBV27 and TRBJ2-5; D not certain. The J call is uncertain, as TRBJ2-7 better fits the DNA end. Germline V CDR1 and CDR2: MNHEY, SMNVEV (reference sequence). This CDR3 comprises 12 residues. This chain's CDR3 is CASSPSGYEQYF. The CDR3 DNA is TGTGCCAGCAGTCCCTCAGGCTACGAGCAGTACTTC.

The V and J genes are TRBV19 and TRBJ2-1; 11 bases align to TRBD2. This CDR3 is 15 amino acids long. Germline CDR1 reads LNHDA; CDR2 reads SQIVND (reference sequence). V gave up 5 bases and J gave up 4 bases; unmatched junction bases: 4. CDR3 DNA sequence: TGTGCCAGTAGTTGGCTAGCGGGGGGTTACAATGAGCAGTTCTTC. Protein sequence: CASSWLAGGYNEQFF. Using reference TRBV19 and TRBJ2-1 for the parts outside the CDR3, the full variable domain is DGGITQSPKYLFRKEGQNVTLSCEQNLNHDAMYWYRQDPGQGLRLIYYSQIVNDFQKGDIAEGYSVSREKKESFPLTVTSAQKNPTAFYLCASSWLAGGYNEQFFGPGTRLTVL.

This clone has just one count. The chain combines TRBV21-1 with TRBJ2-7; TRBD1 is taken as the D call from the table, unchecked against the DNA. TRBV21-1 represents a pseudogene. The CDR3 sequence is 15 residues long. The CDR3 region has the DNA TGTGCCAGCAGCAAAGGCCGGGACAGGGGTAACGAGCAGTACTTC. Amino acids: CASSKGRDRGNEQYF.

V usage is TRBV2 and J usage is TRBJ2-7; D unclear. Germline V gives CDR1 SNHLY, CDR2 FYNNEI. The CDR3 extends over 12 amino acids. V was pared by 6 bases and J by 3 bases, with 9 bases between. CDR3 in amino acids: CASRSSFYEQYF. The CDR3, as DNA: TGTGCCAGCAGGTCAAGCTTCTACGAGCAGTACTTC.

The gene calls are TRBV6-6 and TRBJ1-6; TRBD1 agrees at 9 bases. This CDR3 has 15 residues. The J segment lost 5 bases and the V segment lost 6 bases, leaving 5 bases of the junction unmatched. Germline CDR1 reads MNHNY; CDR2 reads SVGAGI (reference sequence). The CDR3 DNA reads as TGTGCCAGCAGAATCTGGACAGGGGATAATTCACCCCTCCACTTT. As protein: CASRIWTGDNSPLHF.

The V and J genes are TRBV7-6 and TRBJ1-1, with D perhaps matching TRBD1 (6 bases). The V gene lost 5 bases and the J gene lost 0 bases, with 13 bases spanning the gap. CDR3 length: 15 amino acids. In germline, CDR1 is SGHVS, CDR2 FNYEAQ. Written as DNA, the CDR3 is TGTGCCAGCAGCCTAGGACAGACCCTGAACACTGAAGCTTTCTTT. Translating gives CASSLGQTLNTEAFF.

The genes are TRBV19 and TRBJ2-5; 8 bases are a match to TRBD1. J was trimmed by 5 bases and V by 6 bases; bases with no gene match: 11. In germline, CDR1 is LNHDA, CDR2 SQIVND (reference sequence). The length of the CDR3 is 15 residues. The CDR3 nucleotides are TGTGCCAGTAGGAATAGACAGGGGTCGGGGGAGACCCAGTACTTC. As protein: CASRNRQGSGETQYF.

This sequence joins TRBV18 and TRBJ1-2, with D tentatively TRBD1 (6 bases). The V gene's germline CDR1 is KGHSH and CDR2 LQKENI. V gave up 0 bases and J gave up 4 bases, with 30 bases separating them. This CDR3 has 21 residues. The CDR3 loop is CASSPPLGGGRNSLLGYGYTF. CDR3 coding DNA: TGTGCCAGCTCACCACCCCTAGGCGGGGGGCGAAATTCTCTTCTAGGCTATGGCTACACCTTC.

The rearrangement links TRBV6-1 to TRBJ1-4; perhaps TRBD1 as D (5 bases). The germline V gene encodes CDR1 MNHNS and CDR2 SASEGT. With 7 bases removed from V and 3 bases from J, the gap between germline ends came to 12 bases. The CDR3 sequence is 14 residues long. DNA for the CDR3: TGTGCCAGCACCAGGGAGGGATCTAATGAAAAACTGTTTTTT. Residues: CASTREGSNEKLFF.

This sequence joins TRBV12-5 and TRBJ2-5; TRBD2 aligns across 8 bases. Germline trimming cut 6 bases from V and 9 bases from J; bases unmatched to any gene: 18. Germline-derived CDR1 and CDR2 are LGHNT and FRNRAP. This CDR3 contains 16 residues. In DNA, the CDR3 is TGTGCTAGTGGCCCGTCGCGGGGGGTAGGATTAGGGGCCCAGTACTTC. It encodes CASGPSRGVGLGAQYF. The full variable domain, with the rest looked up from reference TRBV12-5 and TRBJ2-5, is DARVTQTPRHKVTEMGQEVTMRCQPILGHNTVFWYRQTMMQGLELLAYFRNRAPLDDSGMPKDRFSAEMPDATLATLKIQPSEPRDSAVYFCASGPSRGVGLGAQYFGPGTRLLVL.

The V gene is TRBV9, the J gene TRBJ2-7; D is possibly TRBD2 (6 bases). Per germline, CDR1 SGDLS and CDR2 YYNGEE. V was shortened by 0 bases and J by 3 bases, with 16 bases between the two germline ends. The CDR3 spans 16 residues. The CDR3 DNA follows: TGTGCCAGCAGCGTAGGTAAGGGAGGAGGATTCTACGAGCAGTACTTC. Translated, it gives CASSVGKGGGFYEQYF.

CDR3 bases: TGTGCCAGCAGCTTAGTGTTTGGGGCGGCTGAAAAACTGTTTTTT. Its translation: CASSLVFGAAEKLFF. The chain combines TRBV11-2 with TRBJ1-4; a possible D gene is TRBD1 (5 bases). The CDR3 has 15 residues. Trimming removed 1 base at V and 7 bases at J, with 13 bases between. The V gene's germline CDR1 is SGHAT and CDR2 FQNNGV.

This clone was seen once. This chain joins TRBV29-1 and TRBJ2-7; tentatively, D is TRBD1 (6 bases). The CDR3 has 13 amino acids. The germline V and J ends were trimmed by 4 bases and 3 bases, with 13 bases remaining between them. Looked up from germline, CDR1 is SQVTM and CDR2 is ANQGSEA. The CDR3 region is CSVAARGRYEQYF. As DNA, the CDR3 is TGCAGCGTTGCGGCCAGGGGCCGCTACGAGCAGTACTTC.

The chain has TRBV4-1 and TRBJ1-2; 7 nucleotides line up with TRBD1. V lost 4 bases, J lost 3 bases, and 8 bases stayed unmatched. Looked up from germline, CDR1 is MGHRA and CDR2 is YSYEKL. The CDR3 has 15 amino acids. CDR3 sequence reads: CASSLRFGTDYGYTF. The CDR3 DNA sequence: TGCGCCAGCAGCCTCAGATTCGGGACAGACTATGGCTACACCTTC.

The CDR3 region is CASSFISPNTGELFF. CDR3 sequence (DNA): TGCGCCAGCAGCTTTATATCCCCGAACACCGGGGAGCTGTTTTTT. The V call is TRBV5-1, the J call TRBJ2-2; D remains unclear. The CDR3 runs to 15 residues. The V end was cut by 2 bases, the J end by 0 bases, with 8 bases between. Germline V CDR1 and CDR2: SGHRS, YFSETQ.

This chain connects TRBV21-1 to TRBJ2-1; TRBD2, as called in the table, went unchecked against the DNA. TRBV21-1 is a pseudogene locus. The CDR3 is made up of 15 amino acids. CDR3 region: CASSRLAGAPREQFF. Here the CDR3 DNA reads TGTGCCAGCAGTCGACTAGCGGGGGCCCCAAGGGAGCAGTTCTTC.

The CDR3 sequence: CASMTQNNEQFF. The CDR3, as DNA: TGTGCCAGCATGACACAGAACAATGAGCAGTTCTTC. The chain carries TRBV2 and TRBJ2-1; no firm D call. Looked up from germline, CDR1 is SNHLY and CDR2 is FYNNEI. This CDR3 region has 12 residues. The ends were cut back, 7 bases at V and 5 bases at J, with 9 bases in the middle.

V gene TRBV19 combines with J gene TRBJ2-7; D perhaps matches TRBD1 (6 bases). The CDR3 has 16 amino acids. Germline values: CDR1 LNHDA, CDR2 SQIVND (reference sequence). Trimming took 5 bases from V and 5 from J, leaving 22 bases between them. The CDR3 reads CASSPSWGQGKDEQYF. The CDR3 DNA reads TGTGCCAGTAGTCCGTCCTGGGGGCAGGGGAAGGACGAGCAGTACTTC.

The rearrangement uses TRBV19 and TRBJ2-6; no reliable D call. The CDR3 loop spans 17 amino acids. V lost 6 bases and J lost 0, with 15 bases in between. CDR1 and CDR2 from the germline V gene are LNHDA and SQIVND (reference sequence). Here the CDR3 reads CASRFDTYTSGANVLTF. For the CDR3, the DNA is TGTGCCAGTAGGTTTGACACGTACACCTCTGGGGCCAACGTCCTGACTTTC.

The CDR3 here is CASSPIGLGTDTQYF. The CDR3 region has the DNA TGCGCCAGCAGCCCCATAGGACTGGGCACAGATACGCAGTATTTT. V and J are TRBV4-1 and TRBJ2-3; tentative D call: TRBD2 (5 bases). Germline lookup yields CDR1 MGHRA and CDR2 YSYEKL. V was clipped by 4 bases and J by 1 base, with 12 bases between them. The CDR3 spans 15 residues.

This clone was detected once. The chain has TRBV18 and TRBJ1-2; 9 bases align to TRBD1. From germline, CDR1 is KGHSH and CDR2 LQKENI. The CDR3 is made up of 14 amino acids. The J segment lost 5 bases and the V segment lost 2 bases, leaving 3 bases of the junction unmatched. CDR3 nucleotides: TGTGCCAGCTCACCAGCCGGGACAGGGTATGGCTACACCTTC. Residues: CASSPAGTGYGYTF.